The 15 T cell receptor beta chains given below trace back to one sample, sequenced in a study of cytomegalovirus exposure and HLA in healthy donors. Amplification used 60 Vbeta primers and 13 Jbeta primers. Clones were sequenced by immunoSEQ multiplex PCR, and TCRdb holds only the in-frame ones, with some missing. The table for this sample gives 100,000 or so clones. The source material was PBMCs. The receptor set was obtained from a woman in her 30s in good health and CMV-seronegative.

V is TRBV5-1 and J is TRBJ1-2; D gene uncertain. V was clipped by 0 bases and J by 7 bases, with 13 bases between them. CDR3 length: 14 residues. CDR1 and CDR2 (germline): SGHRS, YFSETQ. The CDR3 spells CASSLDEGLSGYTF. As DNA, the CDR3 is TGCGCCAGCAGCTTGGACGAGGGTTTGAGTGGCTACACCTTC. The full variable domain, completed using reference TRBV5-1 and TRBJ1-2, is KAGVTQTPRYLIKTRGQQVTLSCSPISGHRSVSWYQQTPGQGLQFLFEYFSETQRNKGNFPGRFSGRQFSNSRSEMNVSTLELGDSALYLCASSLDEGLSGYTFGSGTRLTVV.

This sequence joins TRBV15 and TRBJ2-3, with D perhaps TRBD2 (7 bases). Germline V CDR1 and CDR2: LNHNV, YYDKDF (reference sequence). This CDR3 comprises 15 residues. V lost 5 bases, J lost 4 bases, and 16 bases lay in between. The CDR3 loop is CATSPRGGAADTQYF. DNA of the CDR3: TGTGCCACCAGCCCAAGAGGGGGGGCCGCAGATACGCAGTATTTT.

The chain recombines TRBV14 with TRBJ2-1, with 7 positions matching TRBD2. The CDR3 totals 15 residues. The germline CDR1 and CDR2 sequences are SGHDN and FVKESK. After removal of 1 base from V and 2 bases from J, the junction contained 2 bases not matched to a gene. The CDR3, as DNA: TGTGCCAGCAGCCAAGTCAGCGGGGCCTACAATGAGCAGTTCTTC. Residues: CASSQVSGAYNEQFF.

This rearrangement joins TRBV27 to TRBJ2-7, with D perhaps TRBD1 (5 bases). The germline CDR1 and CDR2 sequences are MNHEY and SMNVEV (reference sequence). This CDR3 is built from 18 residues. The germline V and J ends were trimmed by 0 bases and 5 bases, with 23 bases remaining between them. CDR3 DNA: TGTGCCAGCAGTTTATCGGCCGCCATCGGGCAGGGAATCAACGAGCAGTACTTC. Translation gives CASSLSAAIGQGINEQYF.

The J gene is TRBJ2-1, the V gene TRBV27; D may be TRBD2 (6 bases). CDR1 is MNHEY and CDR2 is SMNVEV in the germline V gene (reference sequence). The CDR3 is 14 residues long. The V and J ends lost 0 bases and 8 bases respectively, with 11 bases between them. The CDR3 sequence: CASSLSRGIHEQFF. The CDR3 bases are TGTGCCAGCAGTTTATCACGCGGGATACATGAGCAGTTCTTC.

V usage is TRBV19 and J usage is TRBJ1-6, with unresolved D. Germline V gene lookup returns CDR1 LNHDA and CDR2 SQIVND (reference sequence). The CDR3 has 17 residues. Trimming left V 3 bases short and J 0 bases short, with 12 bases between. CDR3 amino acids: CASSIFRENSYNSPLHF. In nucleotides, the CDR3 is TGTGCCAGTAGTATTTTCCGGGAAAACTCCTATAATTCACCCCTCCACTTT.

The genes are TRBV4-1 and TRBJ1-1, with 8 bases lining up with TRBD1. Germline CDR1 and CDR2: MGHRA and YSYEKL. The V and J ends lost 0 bases and 4 bases, in that order; junction bases with no gene match: 10. This CDR3 contains 17 residues. CDR3 coding DNA: TGCGCCAGCAGCCAAGATACTACGACAGGGGACCCCACTGAAGCTTTCTTT. Protein product: CASSQDTTTGDPTEAFF.

The rearrangement uses TRBV5-1 and TRBJ2-5; 11 bases align to TRBD2. Germline V gene data show CDR1 as SGHRS and CDR2 as YFSETQ. This CDR3 contains 16 residues. V was clipped by 3 bases and J by 5 bases; unmatched bases: 9. The CDR3 loop is CASSSMTSGDGETQYF. CDR3 DNA sequence: TGCGCCAGCAGCTCCATGACTAGCGGGGACGGGGAGACCCAGTACTTC.

This rearrangement joins TRBV5-1 to TRBJ2-3; TRBD1 aligns across 10 bases. The CDR3 covers 16 residues. Germline CDR1 is SGHRS and CDR2 is YFSETQ. With V trimmed by 4 bases and J by 4 bases, 9 bases remained unmatched. The DNA of the CDR3 is TGCGCCAGCAGCCCTGGGACAGGGGTGGTGGCAGATACGCAGTATTTT. Translated: CASSPGTGVVADTQYF.

V is TRBV6-6 and J is TRBJ2-1, with D tentatively TRBD1 (5 bases). Germline-derived CDR1 and CDR2 are MNHNY and SVGAGI (reference sequence). V lost 5 bases, J lost 14 bases, and 19 bases lay in between. The CDR3 length is 13 residues. The CDR3 bases are TGTGCCAGCAGTCTCTCCAGGGAAAAGTTGGAGTTCTTC. Translating it yields CASSLSREKLEFF.

The J gene is TRBJ1-2, the V gene TRBV5-1; 8 bases map to TRBD1. The CDR3 extends over 13 amino acids. V dropped 2 bases and J dropped 6; count of bases not matched to a gene: 3. Germline lookup yields CDR1 SGHRS and CDR2 YFSETQ. CDR3 region: CASSLQGGDGYTF. CDR3 nucleotide sequence: TGCGCCAGCAGCTTACAGGGGGGAGATGGCTACACCTTC.

CDR3 coding DNA: TGTGCCAGTAGTGTCAGGGATACGACGGCCAACGTCCTGACTTTC. It yields the protein CASSVRDTTANVLTF. This rearrangement joins TRBV19 to TRBJ2-6; D is possibly TRBD1 (5 bases). The CDR3 sequence is 15 residues long. Germline V gene lookup returns CDR1 LNHDA and CDR2 SQIVND (reference sequence). The V end was cut by 5 bases, the J end by 6 bases, with 14 bases between.

V is TRBV2 and J is TRBJ1-1; D may be TRBD1 (6 bases). This CDR3 spans 15 amino acids. Germline loops: CDR1 SNHLY, CDR2 FYNNEI. V lost 4 bases and J lost 4, with 16 bases in between. CDR3 sequence reads: CASSVGAGEFTEAFF. The CDR3 coding sequence is TGTGCCAGCAGTGTAGGGGCAGGGGAGTTCACTGAAGCTTTCTTT.

V is TRBV27 and J is TRBJ2-7; D unresolved. The CDR3 consists of 14 residues. The germline V gene has CDR1 MNHEY and CDR2 SMNVEV (reference sequence). Between the trimmed V and J ends, which lost 9 bases and 4 bases, there was a span of 19 bases. CDR3 residues: CASSPRRIEYEQYF. For the CDR3, the DNA is TGTGCCAGTTCCCCGAGGCGGATAGAATACGAGCAGTACTTC.

The CDR3 region is CASSLAGAYNEQFF. The CDR3 coding sequence is TGTGCCAGCAGCTTAGCGGGAGCATACAATGAGCAGTTCTTC. V is TRBV7-3 and J is TRBJ2-1; 7 bases align to TRBD2. Losses at the gene ends were 2 bases for V and 4 bases for J; bases not matched to a gene: 2. The CDR3 spans 14 residues. Germline V gives CDR1 SGHTA, CDR2 FQGTGA. Complete variable domain (other parts from reference TRBV7-3 and TRBJ2-1): GAGVSQTPSNKVTEKGKYVELRCDPISGHTALYWYRQSLGQGPEFLIYFQGTGAADDSGLPNDRFFAVRPEGSVSTLKIQRTERGDSAVYLCASSLAGAYNEQFFGPGTRLTVL.